Listed below are T cell receptor beta chains from one sample, sequenced in a study of beta chain features in type 1 diabetes. Sequenced by immunoSEQ multiplex PCR; TCRdb stores in-frame clones only, minus some. The sample lists under 550,000 clones; about 10% were seen once. The sample consisted of naive CD4+ T cells from blood. Receptors were obtained from a woman aged 18-29 years in good health. CDR3s include the opening cysteine and the closing phenylalanine or tryptophan. A D gene is named only where the DNA matches it firmly. Only some rows state a clone size, as once, few, many or a class for expanded clones.

V gene	CDR3 length	D gene	clone size	J gene	CDR3 DNA	CDR3 protein
TRBV11-3	13	TRBD2	few	TRBJ2-1	TGTGCCAGCAGCTCTGGCGGGAGGAACGAGCAGTTCTTC	CASSSGGRNEQFF
TRBV7-2	15	.	few	TRBJ2-5	TGTGCCAGCAGCTTAGTGGGCAGTGATTGGGAGACCCAGTACTTC	CASSLVGSDWETQYF
TRBV7-3	14	TRBD2	few	TRBJ2-7	TGTGCCAGCAGCCCCACTAGCGGGAGTTCCGAGCAGTACTTC	CASSPTSGSSEQYF
TRBV4-1	14	TRBD1	few	TRBJ1-6	TGCGCCAGCAGCCGGGGACAGGGGAGTTCACCCCTCCACTTT	CASSRGQGSSPLHF
TRBV7-2	15	.	few	TRBJ2-5	TGTGCCAGCAGCGCAGGGACTCCCCCTGGCGCGACCCAGTACTTC	CASSAGTPPGATQYF
TRBV28	11	TRBD1	few	TRBJ2-1	TGTGCCAGCAGGCGAAGACAGGGGTGGTTCTTC	CASRRRQGWFF
TRBV4-3	17	.	few	TRBJ2-3	TGCGCCAGCAGCCACGCCGGGACACCCGGTTTCACAGATACGCAGTATTTT	CASSHAGTPGFTDTQYF
TRBV5-1	15	TRBD2	few	TRBJ2-1	TGCGCCAGCAGCATGGGACTAGCGGGAGTCCAGGAGCAGTTCTTC	CASSMGLAGVQEQFF
TRBV7-2	18	TRBD2	few	TRBJ2-5	TGTGCCAGCGTATTAAAGCTAAAGACTAGCTGGATTTCGGAGACCCAGTACTTC	CASVLKLKTSWISETQYF
TRBV7-2	16	TRBD2	.	TRBJ2-5	TGTGCCAGCAGCTTTACTAGCGGGGGTTATCAGGAGACCCAGTACTTC	CASSFTSGGYQETQYF
TRBV5-1	15	TRBD2	few	TRBJ2-1	TGCGCCAGCAGATTTATAGCGGGAGATTACAATGAGCAGTTCTTC	CASRFIAGDYNEQFF
TRBV5-1	13	.	.	TRBJ2-2	TGCGCCAGCAGCTTGTCGCCCACCGGGGAGCTGTTTTTT	CASSLSPTGELFF
TRBV9	13	.	.	TRBJ2-1	TGTGCCAGCACCAACTCCGCCGGTAATGAGCAGTTCTTC	CASTNSAGNEQFF
TRBV5-4	14	TRBD1	few	TRBJ1-1	TGTGCCAGCAGCTTGGACAGGGGCAACACTGAAGCTTTCTTT	CASSLDRGNTEAFF
TRBV25-1	14	.	few	TRBJ2-3	TGTGCCAGCAGTGACCCGGGGCGCACCGATACGCAGTATTTT	CASSDPGRTDTQYF
TRBV14	12	.	many	TRBJ2-1	TGTGCCAGCAGCCAAACTAGGAATGAGCAGTTCTTC	CASSQTRNEQFF
TRBV4-3	15	.	few	TRBJ2-7	TGCGCCAGCAGCCAAGAGAACCTCAACGTACGCGAGCAGTACTTC	CASSQENLNVREQYF
TRBV6-5	14	.	few	TRBJ2-1	TGTGCCAGCAGTCGAAACAGGGCCTACAATGAGCAGTTCTTC	CASSRNRAYNEQFF
TRBV25-1	16	.	.	TRBJ2-5	TGTGCCAGCAGTGACCACGAGGGCTGGTACCAAGAGACCCAGTACTTC	CASSDHEGWYQETQYF
TRBV5-1	16	.	few	TRBJ1-2	TGCGCCAGCAGCTTGTTTCCGGGCAGCGCTTCCTATGGCTACACCTTC	CASSLFPGSASYGYTF
TRBV7-2	12	.	.	TRBJ2-1	TGTGCCAGCAGCCCCCAGGGTGCTGAGCAGTTCTTC	CASSPQGAEQFF
TRBV9	14	TRBD2	.	TRBJ2-5	TGTGCCAGCAGCATAGCAGCGGGGTCAGAGACCCAGTACTTC	CASSIAAGSETQYF
TRBV7-9	14	.	.	TRBJ2-1	TGTGCCAGCAGCTTACGAGGTAACAGCGAATATCAGTTCTTC	CASSLRGNSEYQFF
TRBV6-5	15	.	few	TRBJ1-1	TGTGCCAGCAGTTACTCGACTACCATGAACACTGAAGCTTTCTTT	CASSYSTTMNTEAFF
TRBV7-6	16	.	few	TRBJ2-3	TGTGCCAGCAGCTTAGCGCATGGGCAGAGCACAGATACGCAGTATTTT	CASSLAHGQSTDTQYF
TRBV15	18	TRBD2	.	TRBJ2-1	TGTGCCACCAGCAGAGATGTGGCGGGGGGTTCGAGCTACAATGAGCAGTTCTTC	CATSRDVAGGSSYNEQFF
TRBV13	15	TRBD1	few	TRBJ1-5	TGTGCCAGCAGCTTGGGACAGGGAGGGGGACAGCCCCAGCATTTT	CASSLGQGGGQPQHF
TRBV5-4	12	.	.	TRBJ1-2	TGTGCCAGCAGCGGGTCTAACTATGGCTACACCTTC	CASSGSNYGYTF
TRBV15	14	.	.	TRBJ2-1	TGTGCCACCAGCAGAGTGTCGGGGGGCGGCACACAGTTCTTC	CATSRVSGGGTQFF
TRBV15	16	.	.	TRBJ2-6	TGTGCCACCAGCAGAGATCCCCGGACAGGGGCCAACGTCCTGACTTTC	CATSRDPRTGANVLTF
TRBV7-2	15	TRBD1	.	TRBJ2-1	TGTGCCAGCAGCGAGAGACAGGGTTGGGGCAATGAGCAGTTCTTC	CASSERQGWGNEQFF
TRBV7-9	11	.	many	TRBJ2-7	TGTGCCAGCAGCCCGGCCTACGAGCAGTACTTC	CASSPAYEQYF
TRBV30	14	.	few	TRBJ2-6	TGTGCCTGGGAAGGGGAATCTGGGGCCAACGTCCTGACTTTC	CAWEGESGANVLTF
TRBV4-1	16	TRBD2	few	TRBJ2-1	TGCGCCAGCAGCCAAGGAATAGCGGGCAGCTACAATGAGCAGTTCTTC	CASSQGIAGSYNEQFF
TRBV6-5	13	.	.	TRBJ1-1	TGTGCCAGCAGTTCGACAGTGGTCGCTGAAGCTTTCTTT	CASSSTVVAEAFF
TRBV4-3	18	.	.	TRBJ2-2	TGCGCCAGCAGCCAAACTGATTGGTACAGGACGAACACCGGGGAGCTGTTTTTT	CASSQTDWYRTNTGELFF
TRBV7-9	15	.	few	TRBJ2-5	TGTGCCAGCAGCTTGACGGGGACGGGGAGAGAGACCCAGTACTTC	CASSLTGTGRETQYF
TRBV29-1	14	.	few	TRBJ1-2	TGCAGCTTCTATGGAGGATGGGGGTTTGGTGGCTACACCTTC	CSFYGGWGFGGYTF
TRBV9	14	TRBD1	.	TRBJ1-2	TGTGCCAGCAGCGTAGGCACAGGGGGCTATGGCTACACCTTC	CASSVGTGGYGYTF
TRBV9	16	.	.	TRBJ2-1	TGTGCCAGCAGCGTAGGTAGGGACCAATCCTACAATGAGCAGTTCTTC	CASSVGRDQSYNEQFF
TRBV6-5	14	TRBD1	.	TRBJ2-4	TGTGCCAGCAGTTTGACAGGGGGCTTCAACATTCAGTACTTC	CASSLTGGFNIQYF
TRBV6-1	17	TRBD1	few	TRBJ1-2	TGTGCCAGCAGTGCTAACCTACCCCGGGGACAGGGCTATGGCTACACCTTC	CASSANLPRGQGYGYTF